This T cell receptor beta chain appears in the sequencing data of a study of chemoradiotherapy in HPV16-positive cancers. The overall study: Candidate HPV-specific clones and shared TCR motifs came from a couple of HPV16-positive patients. Overall study results and limits: Better recurrence-free survival went with HPV-responsive T-cell expansion in HPV16-positive patients. HPV-specific T cells were functionally defined from only a couple of HPV16-positive patients.

The V gene lost 0 bases and the J gene lost 3 bases, with 9 bases spanning the gap. Germline V CDR1 and CDR2: MGHRA, YSYEKL. The length of the CDR3 is 15 residues. This clone was observed a few times. The antigen remains unidentified. Only in-frame clones appear in the TCRdb table, and some are missing; sequencing was by immunoSEQ multiplex PCR. The table shows approximately 6,400 clones, with 81% occurring only once. The origin of this receptor is a human donor with HPV-associated anogenital cancer. The gene calls are TRBV4-1 and TRBJ2-1; D gene ambiguous. The sample was tumor tissue, taken from a patient who underwent chemoradiotherapy. CDR3 in amino acids: CASSQEPSYYNEQFF. In DNA, the CDR3 is TGCGCCAGCAGCCAAGAACCTAGTTACTACAATGAGCAGTTCTTC.